This T cell receptor beta chain was identified in a study of human T cells and chemical hapten exposure. About the research overall: The sensitizing agent was 2% DPC, placed on roughly 2 cm by roughly 2 cm of upper inner arm skin.

TCRdb reprocessed the RACE reads with MiXCR, giving one entry per CDR3 protein. The sample includes around 53,000 distinct CDR3 sequences, less than 10% seen only once; the top ten take roughly 4.4%. The time point here: patch test 1, 2 weeks after DPC sensitization. Treatment of the sample: therapeutic diphenylcyclopropenone sensitization with weekly scalp DPC. It was unfractionated whole blood from which total RNA was extracted. Study-wide findings and caveats: Compared with pre-sensitization or healthy control sets, expanded TCRs clustered more. There was no change with DPC sensitization in TCRs above 1 in 1000 frequency.

A few counts support this clonotype. Its antigen remains unidentified. This receptor was obtained from a woman in her fifties or sixties with alopecia areata. Some clones in this sample may be carry-over from other donors' samples. The sample consisted of whole blood, taken in connection with sensitization to the hapten diphenylcyclopropenone (DPC).

In DNA, the CDR3 is TGTGCCAGCAGCCAGAGCAGGGGGCTCTCCTACGAGCAGTACTTC. As protein: CASSQSRGLSYEQYF. The chain is built from TRBV11-1 and TRBJ2-7; the match to TRBD1 covers 8 bases. The CDR3 is 15 residues long. Looked up from germline, CDR1 is SGHAT and CDR2 is FQDESV (reference sequence). Trimming took 5 bases from V and 0 from J; bases not matched to a gene: 6.